Many counts were recorded for the clone carrying this T cell receptor (beta chain). Its target is not known. This CDR3 has 13 amino acids. From germline, CDR1 is SEHNR and CDR2 FQNEAQ (reference sequence). V shed 5 bases and J 4 bases; nucleotides not matched to a gene: 4. These data originate in a study of CD8+CD57+ T cells in acquired aplastic anemia. General study findings and limits: There were twenty-nine CD8+ CDR3 sequences that occurred in both patients and controls.

Using genomic DNA as the template, TCR beta VDJ and CDR3 profiling was carried out. TCRdb analysed the reads with MiXCR anew, one entry per CDR3 protein. The top ten hold under 60% of the sample, which has 200,000 or so distinct CDR3 sequences, about three fifths seen once. V usage is TRBV7-9 and J usage is TRBJ1-2, with 7 bases identical to TRBD1. This clonotype was sampled from a human donor with severe aplastic anemia or a healthy control (not recorded which). Sequenced: sorted CD4+, CD8+, or CD8+CD57+ T cells (not recorded which) from PBMCs. The DNA for the CDR3 is TGTGCCAGCAGCCCGGACAGGATCTATGGCTACACCTTC. Protein: CASSPDRIYGYTF.